The next 27 T cell receptor beta chains were all read from a single sample in a study of blood T cell repertoires in COVID-19. The data were produced by immunoSEQ multiplex PCR, yet TCRdb's version contains in-frame clones alone and is incomplete. The repertoire includes about 110,000 clones, more than 70% of them detected once, and approximately 4.4% sits in the top ten. Sequenced sample: peripheral blood. The receptor source for this set is a human donor in a cohort sampled during active COVID-19.

The chain uses TRBV11-2 and TRBJ2-1; 11 nucleotides align to TRBD2. The CDR3 covers 18 residues. Germline V gives CDR1 SGHAT, CDR2 FQNNGV. The J segment lost 3 bases and the V segment lost 5 bases, leaving 12 bases of the junction unmatched. CDR3 DNA: TGTGCCAGCAGCCCCGCCCCCCAACTAGCGGGGGTCTACAATGAGCAGTTCTTC. Protein: CASSPAPQLAGVYNEQFF.

CDR3 nucleotide sequence: TGTGCCAGCGGGGAGGGTCCCTACAATGAGCAGTTCTTC. Its protein product is CASGEGPYNEQFF. This rearrangement joins TRBV2 to TRBJ2-1; 7 bases agree with TRBD2. The CDR3 loop spans 13 amino acids. Germline loops: CDR1 SNHLY, CDR2 FYNNEI. V was clipped by 8 bases and J by 2 bases; unmatched bases: 3.

This clone was counted once. V usage is TRBV9 and J usage is TRBJ2-1, with TRBD1 matching 9 bases. Trimming removed 3 bases from V and 4 bases from J; junction bases left unmatched: 2. This CDR3 contains 14 residues. Germline-derived CDR1 and CDR2 are SGDLS and YYNGEE. In DNA, the CDR3 is TGTGCCAGCAGCGCCGGACAGGGGTACAATGAGCAGTTCTTC. Amino acid sequence: CASSAGQGYNEQFF.

This clone came up once. This chain uses TRBV7-3 with TRBJ2-7; 8 bases agree with TRBD1. The V gene end was trimmed by 3 bases and the J gene end by 0 bases; junction bases not matched to a gene: 4. This CDR3 region has 15 residues. The V gene's germline CDR1 is SGHTA and CDR2 FQGTGA. The CDR3: CASSLDRESSYEQYF. The CDR3 DNA is TGTGCCAGCAGCTTGGACAGGGAGAGCTCCTACGAGCAGTACTTC.

This rearrangement joins TRBV3-1 (or the pseudogene TRBV3-2) to TRBJ1-5; TRBD1 aligns across 8 bases. The CDR3 is 14 residues long. The germline V gene has CDR1 LGHDT and CDR2 YNNKEL (reference sequence). J was trimmed by 4 bases and V by 4 bases; bases with no gene match: 3. The DNA of the CDR3 is TGTGCCAGCAGCCCCAGGACAGGGAATCAGCCCCAGCATTTT. It yields the protein CASSPRTGNQPQHF.

J is TRBJ1-2 and V is TRBV5-1; TRBD1 matches at 7 bases. J lost 0 bases, V lost 2 bases, and 4 bases had no gene match. Germline V CDR1 and CDR2: SGHRS, YFSETQ. This CDR3 contains 15 residues. CDR3 in amino acids: CASSFGTAPNYGYTF. For the CDR3, the DNA is TGCGCCAGCAGCTTTGGGACAGCCCCTAACTATGGCTACACCTTC.

This rearrangement joins TRBV28 to TRBJ2-3, with a possible D match to TRBD2 (7 bases). Trimming took 4 bases from V and 0 from J, leaving 17 bases between them. CDR3 length: 17 amino acids. Germline CDR1 is MDHEN and CDR2 is SYDVKM. DNA for the CDR3: TGTGCCAGCAGTTCCGCGGGGGCTGGGACTAGCACAGATACGCAGTATTTT. This translates into CASSSAGAGTSTDTQYF.

This clone showed up just a few times. V gene TRBV10-3 combines with J gene TRBJ1-4; TRBD1 might be the D (6 bases). Trimming shortened V by 3 bases and J by 5 bases, and 7 bases separated the two germline ends. This CDR3 is built from 13 residues. Germline V CDR1 and CDR2: ENHRY, SYGVKD. CDR3 sequence reads: CAISDTGNEKLFF. In nucleotides, the CDR3 is TGTGCCATCAGTGATACAGGGAATGAAAAACTGTTTTTT.

This sequence joins TRBV12-3 or TRBV12-4 and TRBJ2-2, with D unresolved. V was shortened by 2 bases and J by 6 bases, with 7 bases between the two germline ends. This CDR3 is built from 13 residues. CDR3 in DNA: TGTGCCAGCAGTTTACAGGTTGCCGGGGAGCTGTTTTTT. It yields the protein CASSLQVAGELFF.

This clone was recorded only once. This chain connects TRBV7-9 to TRBJ2-1; D call uncertain. Germline V gene sequence: CDR1 SEHNR, CDR2 FQNEAQ (reference sequence). The V end was cut by 5 bases, the J end by 9 bases, with 8 bases between. CDR3 length equals 11 residues. Here the CDR3 DNA reads TGTGCCAGCAGCCCCTTCCCTGAGCAGTTCTTC. Translation: CASSPFPEQFF.

This chain connects TRBV3-1 (or the pseudogene TRBV3-2) to TRBJ1-2; D is ambiguous. The germline CDR1 and CDR2 sequences are LGHDT and YNNKEL (reference sequence). The V and J ends lost 4 bases and 5 bases respectively, with 14 bases between them. The CDR3 extends over 14 amino acids. The CDR3 is CASSPSGGPYGYTF. The CDR3 nucleotides are TGTGCCAGCAGCCCTTCCGGTGGGCCTTATGGCTACACCTTC.

This clone has just a few counts. CDR3 loop: CAIRRPEAGYNEQFF. In nucleotides, the CDR3 is TGTGCCATCAGGAGACCTGAGGCCGGCTACAATGAGCAGTTCTTC. The chain is built from TRBV10-3 and TRBJ2-1; D is ambiguous. CDR1 is ENHRY and CDR2 is SYGVKD in the germline V gene. Between the trimmed V and J ends, which lost 6 bases and 3 bases, there was a span of 15 bases. There are 15 residues in the CDR3.

The V gene is TRBV27, the J gene TRBJ2-2; 7 bases match TRBD2. Germline CDR1 and CDR2: MNHEY and SMNVEV (reference sequence). With 6 bases clipped from V and 5 bases from J, the junction kept 12 bases outside the gene matches. The CDR3 covers 16 residues. DNA of the CDR3: TGTGCCAGCAGCAGATCCGGGACTACTGGTACCGGGGAGCTGTTTTTT. It specifies CASSRSGTTGTGELFF.

V usage is TRBV19 and J usage is TRBJ1-4; possibly TRBD1 for D (5 bases). V was trimmed by 7 bases and J by 6 bases, leaving 21 bases between them. The germline gives CDR1 LNHDA, CDR2 SQIVND (reference sequence). The CDR3 is 16 residues long. The CDR3 region has the DNA TGTGCCAGTAAGCCCTCTTACGGGGGGAGTTATGAAAAACTGTTTTTT. Translation gives CASKPSYGGSYEKLFF.

The chain uses TRBV3-1 (or the pseudogene TRBV3-2) and TRBJ2-7; D is perhaps TRBD1 (6 bases). Germline V gene data show CDR1 as LGHDT and CDR2 as YNNKEL (reference sequence). The CDR3 length is 16 residues. The ends were cut back, 0 bases at V and 3 bases at J, with 15 bases in the middle. DNA for the CDR3: TGTGCCAGCAGCCAAGATCGATGGGACACCCGCTACGAGCAGTACTTC. It is translated as CASSQDRWDTRYEQYF.

In its sample, this clone was seen once. The V gene is TRBV7-9, the J gene TRBJ2-7, with 11 bases identical to TRBD1. The CDR3 spans 14 residues. The germline gives CDR1 SEHNR, CDR2 FQNEAQ (reference sequence). V dropped 5 bases and J dropped 4; count of bases not matched to a gene: 4. The CDR3 DNA is TGTGCCAGCAGCCCAGGACAGGGGGCTTACGAGCAGTACTTC. It translates to CASSPGQGAYEQYF.

The chain is built from TRBV10-3 and TRBJ2-2; 16 bases align to TRBD2. CDR3 length: 16 amino acids. Unmatched junction bases numbered 5, after V lost 6 bases and J lost 7 bases. Germline V gives CDR1 ENHRY, CDR2 SYGVKD. The CDR3 region is CAISGTSGRAGGELFF. The CDR3 DNA sequence: TGTGCCATCAGCGGGACTAGCGGGAGGGCCGGCGGGGAGCTGTTTTTT.

The chain combines TRBV19 with TRBJ2-3; maybe TRBD1 (5 bases). CDR3 length: 14 amino acids. Trimming removed 4 bases from V and 2 bases from J, with 10 bases in between. Germline CDR1 is LNHDA and CDR2 is SQIVND (reference sequence). The DNA for the CDR3 is TGTGCCAGTAGTAGGAGACAGACCACAGATACGCAGTATTTT. Its translation is CASSRRQTTDTQYF. Based on the CDR3 plus reference TRBV19 and TRBJ2-3, the full variable domain is DGGITQSPKYLFRKEGQNVTLSCEQNLNHDAMYWYRQDPGQGLRLIYYSQIVNDFQKGDIAEGYSVSREKKESFPLTVTSAQKNPTAFYLCASSRRQTTDTQYFGPGTRLTVL.

This rearrangement joins TRBV20-1 to TRBJ2-3; D ambiguous. The CDR3 length is 11 residues. The germline V gene has CDR1 DFQATT and CDR2 SNEGSKA (reference sequence). The V end was cut by 0 bases, the J end by 7 bases, with 5 bases between. CDR3 in amino acids: CSAREINTQYF. CDR3 coding DNA: TGCAGTGCTAGAGAAATAAATACGCAGTATTTT.

This chain connects TRBV24-1 to TRBJ2-3, with 9 positions matching TRBD1. The trim removed 9 bases at V and 0 bases at J, leaving 3 bases unmatched. The V gene's germline CDR1 is KGHDR and CDR2 SFDVKD. This CDR3 is 14 amino acids long. CDR3 sequence reads: CATATGGSTDTQYF. CDR3 DNA sequence: TGTGCCACCGCAACAGGGGGCAGCACAGATACGCAGTATTTT.

V is TRBV7-2 and J is TRBJ2-2; perhaps TRBD2 as D (5 bases). CDR3 length equals 14 residues. Trimming removed 7 bases from V and 1 base from J, with 10 bases in between. Germline CDR1 SGHTA, CDR2 FQGNSA. The CDR3 nucleotides are TGTGCCAGCAAGGGTAGCGTGAACACCGGGGAGCTGTTTTTT. It encodes CASKGSVNTGELFF.

V usage is TRBV18 and J usage is TRBJ2-7; no reliable D call. Trimming shortened V by 3 bases and J by 1 base, and 10 bases separated the two germline ends. From germline, CDR1 is KGHSH and CDR2 LQKENI. This CDR3 spans 14 amino acids. The CDR3 loop is CASSPAPGSYEQYF. The CDR3 coding sequence is TGTGCCAGCTCACCCGCTCCAGGTTCCTACGAGCAGTACTTC.

The chain combines TRBV19 with TRBJ1-2, with 9 nucleotides matching TRBD1. CDR3 length: 13 residues. J gave up 6 bases and V 5 bases, and 4 bases lay outside the gene matches. Germline V CDR1 and CDR2: LNHDA, SQIVND (reference sequence). CDR3 residues: CASSEGQGHGYTF. The CDR3 DNA follows: TGTGCCAGTAGTGAGGGACAGGGTCATGGCTACACCTTC. Full variable domain (outside the CDR3, taken from reference TRBV19 and TRBJ1-2): DGGITQSPKYLFRKEGQNVTLSCEQNLNHDAMYWYRQDPGQGLRLIYYSQIVNDFQKGDIAEGYSVSREKKESFPLTVTSAQKNPTAFYLCASSEGQGHGYTFGSGTRLTVV.

The gene calls are TRBV27 and TRBJ1-5, with 8 bases matching TRBD1. The CDR3 is 15 amino acids. V shed 5 bases and J 4 bases; nucleotides not matched to a gene: 7. The germline V gene encodes CDR1 MNHEY and CDR2 SMNVEV (reference sequence). The CDR3 nucleotides are TGTGCCAGCAGTAGAGGGACAGGCTCGAATCAGCCCCAGCATTTT. Translating it yields CASSRGTGSNQPQHF.

DNA of the CDR3: TGTGCCAGCAGTTTAGGGGCTAGGGACTATGGCTACACCTTC. It yields the protein CASSLGARDYGYTF. The chain is built from TRBV28 and TRBJ1-2, with a tentative D call TRBD1 (5 bases). V was shortened by 2 bases and J by 3 bases, with 10 bases between the two germline ends. This CDR3 region has 14 residues. CDR1 MDHEN and CDR2 SYDVKM come from the germline V gene.

The J gene is TRBJ2-5, the V gene TRBV18, with D hard to call. Trimming cost V 0 bases and J 1 base, with 9 bases left between them. The length of the CDR3 is 15 residues. Germline V lookup: CDR1 KGHSH, CDR2 LQKENI. In DNA form, the CDR3 reads TGTGCCAGCTCACCACCTGGTCGCAGCCAAGAGACCCAGTACTTC. It is translated as CASSPPGRSQETQYF.

This clone was seen only a few times. This CDR3 reads CASTWTLDDTGELFF. CDR3 coding DNA: TGTGCCAGCACCTGGACTCTTGATGACACCGGGGAGCTGTTTTTT. The J gene is TRBJ2-2, the V gene TRBV18, with D perhaps TRBD2 (5 bases). Trimming left V 8 bases short and J 3 bases short, with 16 bases between. CDR3 length equals 15 residues. Germline assignment: CDR1 KGHSH and CDR2 LQKENI.